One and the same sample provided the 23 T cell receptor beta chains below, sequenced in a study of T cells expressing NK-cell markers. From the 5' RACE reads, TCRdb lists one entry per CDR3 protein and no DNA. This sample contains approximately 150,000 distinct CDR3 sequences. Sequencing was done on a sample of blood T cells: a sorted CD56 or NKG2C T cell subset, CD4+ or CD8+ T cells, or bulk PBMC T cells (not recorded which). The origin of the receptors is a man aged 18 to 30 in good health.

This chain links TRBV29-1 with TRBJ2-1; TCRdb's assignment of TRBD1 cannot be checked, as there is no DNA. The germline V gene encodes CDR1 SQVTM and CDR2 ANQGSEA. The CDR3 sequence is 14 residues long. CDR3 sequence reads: CSAAIGSSYNEQFF.

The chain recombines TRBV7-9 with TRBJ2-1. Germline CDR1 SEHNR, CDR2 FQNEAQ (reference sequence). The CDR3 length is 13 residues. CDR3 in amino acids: CASCEGSYNEQFF.

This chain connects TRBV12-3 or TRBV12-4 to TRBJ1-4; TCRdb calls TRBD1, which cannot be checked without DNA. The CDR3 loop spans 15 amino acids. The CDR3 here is CASSLGDSHNEKLFF.

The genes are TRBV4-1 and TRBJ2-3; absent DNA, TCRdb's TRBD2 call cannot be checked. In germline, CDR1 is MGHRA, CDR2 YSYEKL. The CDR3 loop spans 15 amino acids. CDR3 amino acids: CASSQDGRETDTQYF.

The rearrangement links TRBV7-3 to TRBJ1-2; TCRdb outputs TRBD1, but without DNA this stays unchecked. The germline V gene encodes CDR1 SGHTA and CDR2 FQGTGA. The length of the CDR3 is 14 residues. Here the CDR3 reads CASSPSLGVNGYTF. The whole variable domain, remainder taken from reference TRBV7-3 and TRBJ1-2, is GAGVSQTPSNKVTEKGKYVELRCDPISGHTALYWYRQSLGQGPEFLIYFQGTGAADDSGLPNDRFFAVRPEGSVSTLKIQRTERGDSAVYLCASSPSLGVNGYTFGSGTRLTVV.

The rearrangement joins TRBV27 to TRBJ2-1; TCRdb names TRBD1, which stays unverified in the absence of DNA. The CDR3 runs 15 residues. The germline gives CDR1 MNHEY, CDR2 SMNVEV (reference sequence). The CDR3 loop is CASSPPGKGLDEQFF.

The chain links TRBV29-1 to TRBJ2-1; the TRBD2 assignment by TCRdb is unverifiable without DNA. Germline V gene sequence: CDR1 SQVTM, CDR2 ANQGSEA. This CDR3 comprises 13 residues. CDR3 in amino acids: CSVGGLLANEQFF.

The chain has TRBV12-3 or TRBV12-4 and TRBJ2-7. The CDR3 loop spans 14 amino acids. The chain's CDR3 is CASSSTLTAYEQYF.

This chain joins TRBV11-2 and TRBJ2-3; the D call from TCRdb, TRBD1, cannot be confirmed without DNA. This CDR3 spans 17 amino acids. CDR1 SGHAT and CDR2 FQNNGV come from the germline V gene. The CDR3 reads CASSPAPGPWTTDTQYF.

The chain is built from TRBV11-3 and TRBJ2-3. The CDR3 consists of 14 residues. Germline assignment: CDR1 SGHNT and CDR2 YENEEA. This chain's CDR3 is CASSPRLGTDTQYF.

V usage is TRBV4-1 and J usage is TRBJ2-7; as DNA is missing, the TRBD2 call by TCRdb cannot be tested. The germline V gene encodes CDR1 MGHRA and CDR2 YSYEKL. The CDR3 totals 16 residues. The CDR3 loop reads CASSQDEGLRAYEQYF.

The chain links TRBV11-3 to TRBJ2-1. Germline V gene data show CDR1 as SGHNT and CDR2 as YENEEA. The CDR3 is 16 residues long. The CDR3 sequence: CASSLVSGRAYSEQFF.

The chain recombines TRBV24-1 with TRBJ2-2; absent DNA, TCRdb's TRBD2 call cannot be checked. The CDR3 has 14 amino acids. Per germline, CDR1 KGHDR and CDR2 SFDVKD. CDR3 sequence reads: CATSDLRETGELFF.

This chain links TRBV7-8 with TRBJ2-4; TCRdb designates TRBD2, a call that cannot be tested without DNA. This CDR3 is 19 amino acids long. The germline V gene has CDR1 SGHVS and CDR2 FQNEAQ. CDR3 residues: CASSLKRTSGTLAKNIQYF. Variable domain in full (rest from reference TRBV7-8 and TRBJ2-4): GAGVSQSPRYKVAKRGQDVALRCDPISGHVSLFWYQQALGQGPEFLTYFQNEAQLDKSGLPSDRFFAERPEGSVSTLKIQRTQQEDSAVYLCASSLKRTSGTLAKNIQYFGAGTRLSVL.

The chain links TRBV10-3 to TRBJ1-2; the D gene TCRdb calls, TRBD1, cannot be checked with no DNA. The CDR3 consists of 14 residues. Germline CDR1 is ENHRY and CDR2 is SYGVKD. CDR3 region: CAISAGDRNYGYTF.

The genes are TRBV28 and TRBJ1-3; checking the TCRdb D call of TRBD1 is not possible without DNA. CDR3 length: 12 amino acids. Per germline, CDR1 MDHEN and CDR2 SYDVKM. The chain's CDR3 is CASRPGGNTIYF.

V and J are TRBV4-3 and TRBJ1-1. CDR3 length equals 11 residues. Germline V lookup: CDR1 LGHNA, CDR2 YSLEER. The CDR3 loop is CASSQGFEAFF.

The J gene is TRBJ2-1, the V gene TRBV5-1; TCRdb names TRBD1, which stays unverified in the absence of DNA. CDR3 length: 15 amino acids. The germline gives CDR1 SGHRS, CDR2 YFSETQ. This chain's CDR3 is CASSLFGRLGDEQFF.

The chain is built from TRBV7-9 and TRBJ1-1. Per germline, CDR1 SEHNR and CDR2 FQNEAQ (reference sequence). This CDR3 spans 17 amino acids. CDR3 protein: CASSFWRNVGINTEAFF.

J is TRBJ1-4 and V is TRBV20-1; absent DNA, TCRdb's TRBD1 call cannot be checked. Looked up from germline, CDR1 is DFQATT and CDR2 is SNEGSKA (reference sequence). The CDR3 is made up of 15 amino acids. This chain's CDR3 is CSAREKDRINEKLFF.

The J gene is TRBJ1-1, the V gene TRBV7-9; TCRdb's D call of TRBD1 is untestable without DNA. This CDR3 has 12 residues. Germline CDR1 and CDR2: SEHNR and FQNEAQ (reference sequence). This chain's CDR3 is CATDGGNTEAFF. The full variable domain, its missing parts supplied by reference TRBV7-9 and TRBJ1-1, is DTGVSQNPRHKITKRGQNVTFRCDPISEHNRLYWYRQTLGQGPEFLTYFQNEAQLEKSRLLSDRFSAERPKGSFSTLEIQRTEQGDSAMYLCATDGGNTEAFFGQGTRLTVV.

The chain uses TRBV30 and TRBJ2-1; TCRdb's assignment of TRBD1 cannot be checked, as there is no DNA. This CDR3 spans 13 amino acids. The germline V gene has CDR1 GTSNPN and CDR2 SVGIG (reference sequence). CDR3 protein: CAWSVGGANEQFF.

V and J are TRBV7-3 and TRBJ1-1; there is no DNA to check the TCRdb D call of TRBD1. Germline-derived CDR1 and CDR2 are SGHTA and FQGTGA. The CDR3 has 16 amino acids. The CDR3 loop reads CASSLRWTEMNTEAFF.